Below, 5 T cell receptor beta chains from the same sample are listed, as sequenced in a study of blood T cells in healthy people across ages. Primers used in a second PCR of about 7 to 12 cycles were a sample-barcoded 5' primer and a J-beta primer mix. From the 5' RACE reads, TCRdb called clonotypes with MiXCR, one entry per CDR3 protein. Among approximately 1.5 million distinct CDR3 sequences listed, about 35% were seen once. Material for sequencing was blood. Every receptor here comes from a woman in her 30s in good health.

This rearrangement joins TRBV20-1 to TRBJ2-7, with 12 positions matching TRBD2. V trimming: 3 bases; J trimming: 4 bases; junction bases outside the gene matches: 7. This CDR3 has 15 residues. Germline assignment: CDR1 DFQATT and CDR2 SNEGSKA (reference sequence). The CDR3 is CSARGLAGGSYEQYF. DNA of the CDR3: TGCAGTGCTAGGGGGCTAGCGGGGGGGTCATACGAGCAGTACTTC.

This clonotype was recorded at least ten times. The rearrangement uses TRBV3-1 and TRBJ2-3; D may be TRBD2 (6 bases). The CDR3 covers 12 residues. The germline gives CDR1 LGHDT, CDR2 YNNKEL (reference sequence). The V end was cut by 3 bases, the J end by 6 bases, with 7 bases between. This chain's CDR3 is CASSHREDTQYF. CDR3 coding DNA: TGTGCCAGCAGCCACCGGGAGGATACGCAGTATTTT.

This clonotype showed up just a few times. CDR3 sequence (DNA): TGTGCCACTACCACGTCCGGGACGGCTAACTACGAGCAGTACTTC. Its translation: CATTTSGTANYEQYF. V and J are TRBV7-9 and TRBJ2-7, with D perhaps assigned TRBD1 or TRBD2 (5 bases each). The V gene's germline CDR1 is SEHNR and CDR2 FQNEAQ (reference sequence). V dropped 10 bases and J dropped 3 bases, with 22 bases sitting between them. This CDR3 has 15 residues.

There are a few counts of this clonotype. This chain links TRBV4-2 with TRBJ1-1; D ambiguous. The CDR3 has 16 amino acids. CDR1 LGHNA and CDR2 YNFKEQ come from the germline V gene. Trimming shortened V by 0 bases and J by 0 bases, and 11 bases separated the two germline ends. Here the CDR3 reads CASSQDASRLNTEAFF. The CDR3, as DNA: TGTGCCAGCAGCCAAGATGCGTCACGACTGAACACTGAAGCTTTCTTT.

The gene calls are TRBV20-1 and TRBJ1-5, with D possibly TRBD1 on 6 matching bases. Between the trimmed V and J ends, which lost 5 bases and 5 bases, there was a span of 13 bases. Germline values: CDR1 DFQATT, CDR2 SNEGSKA (reference sequence). The CDR3 is 13 residues long. CDR3: CSAAQGGDQPQHF. The CDR3 DNA is TGCAGTGCTGCACAGGGTGGGGATCAGCCCCAGCATTTT.